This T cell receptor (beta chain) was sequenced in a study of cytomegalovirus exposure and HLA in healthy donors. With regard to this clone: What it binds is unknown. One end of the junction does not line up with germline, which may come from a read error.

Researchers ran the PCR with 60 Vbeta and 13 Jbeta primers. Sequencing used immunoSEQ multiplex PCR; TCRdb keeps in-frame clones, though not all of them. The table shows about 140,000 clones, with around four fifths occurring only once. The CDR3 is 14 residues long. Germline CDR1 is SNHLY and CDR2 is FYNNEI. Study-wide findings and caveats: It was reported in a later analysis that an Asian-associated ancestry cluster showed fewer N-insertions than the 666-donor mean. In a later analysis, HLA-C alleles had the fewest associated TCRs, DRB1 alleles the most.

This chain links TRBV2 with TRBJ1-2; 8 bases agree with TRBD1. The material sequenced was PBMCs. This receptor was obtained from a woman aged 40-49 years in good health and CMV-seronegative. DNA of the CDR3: TGTGCCGGCAGTGTGAGGACAGGGACTAGCGGCTACACCTTC. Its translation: CAGSVRTGTSGYTF.